The clone carrying this TCR beta chain was counted at least ten times. The antigen is unknown. The sample originates from a study of HIV-infected patients and healthy controls. Alpha and beta constant-region primers primed reverse transcription of approximately 460 ng RNA. Separate chain-specific third strand synthesis with multiplexing indices produced the alpha and beta libraries. TCRdb itself ran the 5' RACE reads through MiXCR, one entry per CDR3 protein. Altogether roughly 9,800 distinct CDR3 sequences are present, under 11% being singletons, with the ten largest covering about 17%. The repertoire came from unfractionated whole blood and reflected all unsorted peripheral T cells. The CDR3 runs 15 residues. Germline trimming cut 2 bases from V and 2 bases from J; bases unmatched to any gene: 5. Germline values: CDR1 SEHNR, CDR2 FQNEAQ (reference sequence). Study results and caveats: Size-matched repertoire data failed to replicate the apparent Gini index recovery after therapy in HIV-infected patients. Significantly higher mean Gini indices appeared in HIV-infected repertoires, possibly reflecting oligoclonality.

Source: blood, taken before antiretroviral therapy. This sequence originates from an adult with HIV infection. J is TRBJ2-7 and V is TRBV7-9, with 8 positions matching TRBD2. CDR3 in DNA: TGTGCCAGCAGCTTATTTAGCGGGAAGACCTACGAGCAGTACTTC. Translated: CASSLFSGKTYEQYF. The full variable domain, in which reference TRBV7-9 and TRBJ2-7 provide the parts outside the CDR3, is DTGVSQNPRHKITKRGQNVTFRCDPISEHNRLYWYRQTLGQGPEFLTYFQNEAQLEKSRLLSDRFSAERPKGSFSTLEIQRTEQGDSAMYLCASSLFSGKTYEQYFGPGTRLTVT.